Here is one TCR beta chain with its context. Its antigen is undetermined. Healthy bone marrow donors made up the donor group. PCR involved 60 Vbeta and 13 Jbeta primers. Generated by immunoSEQ multiplex PCR, the TCRdb table keeps only in-frame clones and is missing some. Its table records around 76,000 clones. This entry comes from a study of cytomegalovirus exposure and HLA in healthy donors. Findings of the study overall: By HLA locus, TCR association rates varied in a later analysis, with DRB1 showing the most and HLA-C the fewest.

The germline gives CDR1 SGHTA, CDR2 FQGTGA. This CDR3 region has 13 residues. Trimming shortened V by 5 bases and J by 6 bases, and 11 bases separated the two germline ends. V is TRBV7-3 and J is TRBJ2-1; tentative D call: TRBD2 (6 bases). This receptor was identified in a boy aged 5-17 years in good health and CMV-seronegative. Sequencing was performed on PBMCs. CDR3 sequence: CASSPTSSNEQFF. DNA for the CDR3: TGTGCCAGCAGCCCCACTAGCAGCAATGAGCAGTTCTTC.